Included here is one T cell receptor beta chain sequence, with context. Its antigen is still unknown. This specimen belongs to a study of Ad26.COV2.S vaccination and SARS-CoV-2 variants. Regarding the study as a whole: Recipients given vaccine exceeded placebo recipients in spike-specific TCR breadth. The breadth of spike-specific CD8+ and CD4+ T cell responses after vaccination was reportedly substantial. Across vaccine and placebo recipients, the breadth of non-spike TCRs was similar. Measures of TCR breadth and depth may have fallen short of total T cell responses.

Assay: immunoSEQ multiplex PCR; the TCRdb copy retains only in-frame clones and omits some. Found here are under 150,000 clones, just over 85% of them singletons; the top ten hold about 5%. In germline, CDR1 is SGHDT, CDR2 YYEEEE. V lost 3 bases and J 8 bases, leaving 15 bases between the germline ends. The CDR3 is made up of 14 amino acids. This receptor was obtained from a human donor who had recovered from COVID-19. The sample in question was peripheral blood, obtained after recovery from COVID-19. The V and J genes are TRBV5-6 and TRBJ2-1, with D tentatively TRBD1 (6 bases). The CDR3 protein is CASSWELGADEQFF. DNA of the CDR3: TGTGCCAGCAGCTGGGAATTGGGGGCCGATGAGCAGTTCTTC.